This TCR beta chain emerged from a study of T cell repertoires in cytomegalovirus infection. Background on the study: Matching HLA type and CMV infection were both indicated by public TCR beta signatures. Notes on the study in general: HLA-C-restricted CMV-specific TCR beta clonotypes were dominant in the ex vivo response. Using cumulative public TCR beta family frequency, the authors identified those who carried CMV together with the relevant HLA.

The V gene end was trimmed by 6 bases and the J gene end by 1 base; junction bases not matched to a gene: 9. The germline V gene encodes CDR1 LGHNA and CDR2 YNFKEQ. The CDR3 totals 15 residues. In TCRdb, the reads were re-called with MiXCR into one record per CDR3 protein. The sample shows hundreds of thousands of distinct CDR3 sequences, 17% of them seen only once. This clonotype was counted a few times. The antigen is not known. The receptor was derived from a human donor in good health (CMV status not recorded). Some clones in this sample may be carry-over from other donors' samples. This chain uses TRBV4-2 with TRBJ2-7; 7 bases align to TRBD1. Material for sequencing was PBMCs. The CDR3 DNA reads TGTGCCAGCAGTGACGGGACAGCCGAATCCTACGAGCAGTACTTC. Protein sequence: CASSDGTAESYEQYF.